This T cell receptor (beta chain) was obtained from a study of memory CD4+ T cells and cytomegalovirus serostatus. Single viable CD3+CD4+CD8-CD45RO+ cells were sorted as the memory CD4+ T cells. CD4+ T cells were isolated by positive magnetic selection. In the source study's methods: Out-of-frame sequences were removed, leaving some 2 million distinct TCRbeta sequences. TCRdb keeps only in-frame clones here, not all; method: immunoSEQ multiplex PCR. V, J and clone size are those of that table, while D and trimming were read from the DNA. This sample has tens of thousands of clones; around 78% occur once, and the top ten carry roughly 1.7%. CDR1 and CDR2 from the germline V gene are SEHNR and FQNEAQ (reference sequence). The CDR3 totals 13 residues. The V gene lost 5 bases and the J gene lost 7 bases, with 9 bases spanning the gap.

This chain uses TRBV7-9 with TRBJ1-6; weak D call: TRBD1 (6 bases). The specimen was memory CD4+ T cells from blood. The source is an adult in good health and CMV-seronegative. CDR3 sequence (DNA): TGTGCCAGCAGCCCTGGACAGAATTCACCCCTCCACTTT. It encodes CASSPGQNSPLHF.